This T cell receptor beta chain was profiled in a study of memory CD4+ T cells and cytomegalovirus serostatus. CDR3 length equals 12 residues. Germline V gene data show CDR1 as KGHSH and CDR2 as LQKENI. V was trimmed by 3 bases and J by 7 bases, leaving 6 bases between them. Single viable CD3+CD4+CD8-CD45RO+ cells were sorted as the memory CD4+ T cells. Produced via immunoSEQ multiplex PCR; TCRdb's table is partial and in-frame only. This table holds about 92,000 clones, about 80% found once. Material: memory CD4+ T cells from blood. The chain combines TRBV18 with TRBJ2-2, with D unclear. The sequence derives from an adult in good health and CMV-seropositive. The CDR3 reads CASSPEDGELFF. The CDR3 nucleotides are TGTGCCAGCTCACCGGAAGACGGGGAGCTGTTTTTT.